One and the same sample provided the 10 T cell receptor beta chains below, sequenced in a study of blood T cell repertoires in COVID-19. Some clones are missing from TCRdb's copy, which holds only in-frame ones; the method was immunoSEQ multiplex PCR. The sample includes some 110,000 clones, about four fifths of them seen just once. Sequencing input: peripheral blood. These receptors originate from a woman in her 70s with acute or convalescent COVID-19.

The chain combines TRBV5-4 with TRBJ1-4; TRBD1 is a possible D gene (5 bases). V lost 0 bases and J 6 bases, leaving 12 bases between the germline ends. The germline V gene has CDR1 SGHNT and CDR2 YYREEE (reference sequence). The CDR3 runs 15 residues. CDR3 loop: CASSLAGTRDEKLFF. The DNA for the CDR3 is TGTGCCAGCAGCTTGGCCGGGACTAGGGATGAAAAACTGTTTTTT.

The rearrangement joins TRBV5-1 to TRBJ1-1; D perhaps matches TRBD1 (6 bases). CDR1 is SGHRS, CDR2 YFSETQ, per germline. V lost 2 bases to trimming and J lost 1 base, with 12 bases between them. The CDR3 length is 15 residues. The CDR3, as DNA: TGCGCCAGCAGCTTCGCGGGGGCCTGGAACACTGAAGCTTTCTTT. Its protein product is CASSFAGAWNTEAFF.

This clone appeared a few times. The chain employs TRBV7-2 and TRBJ2-7; 9 bases align to TRBD2. In germline, CDR1 is SGHTA, CDR2 FQGNSA. J gave up 3 bases and V 5 bases, and 8 bases lay outside the gene matches. This CDR3 is built from 15 residues. The CDR3 nucleotides are TGTGCCAGCAGCGTATCCCTAGCGGGGAACTACGAGCAGTACTTC. This encodes CASSVSLAGNYEQYF.

The CDR3 here is CASSQDRGGSTDTQYF. The CDR3 nucleotides are TGTGCCAGCAGCCAAGACCGGGGGGGTAGCACAGATACGCAGTATTTT. This chain links TRBV14 with TRBJ2-3; TRBD2 matches at 8 bases. This CDR3 contains 16 residues. V lost 0 bases, J lost 0 bases, and 2 bases stayed unmatched. In germline, CDR1 is SGHDN, CDR2 FVKESK. Full variable domain (missing parts from reference TRBV14 and TRBJ2-3): EAGVTQFPSHSVIEKGQTVTLRCDPISGHDNLYWYRRVMGKEIKFLLHFVKESKQDESGMPNNRFLAERTGGTYSTLKVQPAELEDSGVYFCASSQDRGGSTDTQYFGPGTRLTVL.

This clone was seen only once. The V call is TRBV7-9, the J call TRBJ1-1, with D perhaps TRBD1 (6 bases). The ends were cut back, 5 bases at V and 7 bases at J, with 11 bases in the middle. This CDR3 is 12 amino acids long. CDR1 and CDR2 from the germline V gene are SEHNR and FQNEAQ (reference sequence). The CDR3: CASSQGLNEAFF. DNA for the CDR3: TGTGCCAGCAGCCAGGGGTTAAATGAAGCTTTCTTT. Full variable domain (missing parts from reference TRBV7-9 and TRBJ1-1): DTGVSQNPRHKITKRGQNVTFRCDPISEHNRLYWYRQTLGQGPEFLTYFQNEAQLEKSRLLSDRFSAERPKGSFSTLEIQRTEQGDSAMYLCASSQGLNEAFFGQGTRLTVV.

V gene TRBV7-2 combines with J gene TRBJ1-2, with D possibly TRBD1 on 5 matching bases. Germline CDR1 is SGHTA and CDR2 is FQGNSA. The CDR3 is 15 amino acids. V gave up 1 base and J gave up 7 bases, with 16 bases separating them. This CDR3 reads CASSLDGVWGVGYTF. CDR3 sequence (DNA): TGTGCCAGCAGCTTAGACGGGGTCTGGGGGGTTGGCTACACCTTC.

This rearrangement joins TRBV7-9 to TRBJ1-5, with unresolved D. The germline V gene has CDR1 SEHNR and CDR2 FQNEAQ (reference sequence). V was pared by 1 base and J by 3 bases, with 4 bases between. There are 13 residues in the CDR3. Written as DNA, the CDR3 is TGTGCCAGCAGCTTAGAAGCCAATCAGCCCCAGCATTTT. Translation: CASSLEANQPQHF.

This clone has a handful of counts. This sequence joins TRBV6-2 or TRBV6-3 and TRBJ1-1; D ambiguous. The length of the CDR3 is 14 residues. Germline V gives CDR1 MNHEY, CDR2 SVGEGT. Trimming cost V 4 bases and J 0 bases, with 9 bases left between them. The CDR3 nucleotides read TGTGCCAGCAGTTCTGGGAGAATGAACACTGAAGCTTTCTTT. It translates to CASSSGRMNTEAFF.

This sequence joins TRBV4-1 and TRBJ1-5, with 10 bases lining up with TRBD1. The V segment lost 0 bases and the J segment 2 bases; nucleotides outside the gene matches: 1. Germline CDR1 reads MGHRA; CDR2 reads YSYEKL. The CDR3 is made up of 16 amino acids. The CDR3 DNA follows: TGCGCCAGCAGCCAAGACGGGACAGGGGGCAATCAGCCCCAGCATTTT. This codes for CASSQDGTGGNQPQHF.

The J gene is TRBJ1-5, the V gene TRBV15, with no clear D. CDR1 and CDR2 (germline): LNHNV, YYDKDF (reference sequence). This CDR3 has 15 amino acids. With 3 bases removed from V and 3 bases from J, the gap between germline ends came to 12 bases. The CDR3 sequence: CATSRGGRDNQPQHF. Here the CDR3 DNA reads TGTGCCACCAGCAGGGGAGGCCGAGACAATCAGCCCCAGCATTTT.